The T cell receptor beta chain under discussion was sequenced for a study of T cell repertoires in cytomegalovirus infection. For the study at large: HLA-B-restricted CMV epitopes that are well studied, plus recently identified HLA-C-restricted ones, were used by the study. Through public TCR beta signatures, both CMV infection and matching HLA type were indicated. Findings and limits, study-wide: HLA-C-restricted CMV clonotypes gave the most frequent clonotype in two of eight donors.

With respect to this clonotype: Its specificity is not known.

TCRdb recomputed calls from the reads with MiXCR, one row per CDR3 protein. The sample includes fewer than 1,000,000 distinct CDR3 sequences, roughly 31% of them seen just once. Sequencing used cultured CD8+ T cells from PBMCs, obtained from culture after CMV antigen stimulation. The TCR sequence derives from a human donor in good health (CMV status not recorded). Some clones in this sample may be carry-over from other donors' samples.

The CDR3 sequence is CASSSRRNSGELFF. The CDR3 region has the DNA TGTGCCAGCAGCTCCAGACGGAATTCCGGGGAGCTGTTTTTT. The rearrangement links TRBV7-6 to TRBJ2-2; D uncertain. Germline V CDR1 and CDR2: SGHVS, FNYEAQ. This CDR3 comprises 14 residues. Trimming shortened V by 4 bases and J by 6 bases, and 12 bases separated the two germline ends.